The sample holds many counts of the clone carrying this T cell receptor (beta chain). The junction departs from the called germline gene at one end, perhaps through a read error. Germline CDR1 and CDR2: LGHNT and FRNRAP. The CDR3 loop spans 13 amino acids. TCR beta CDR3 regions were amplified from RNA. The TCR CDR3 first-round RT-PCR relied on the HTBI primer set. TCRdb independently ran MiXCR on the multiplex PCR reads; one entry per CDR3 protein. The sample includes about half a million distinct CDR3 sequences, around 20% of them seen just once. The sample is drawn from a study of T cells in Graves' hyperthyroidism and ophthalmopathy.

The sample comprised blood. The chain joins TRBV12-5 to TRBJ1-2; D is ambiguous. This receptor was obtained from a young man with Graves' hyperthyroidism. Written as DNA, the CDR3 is TGTGCTAGTGGTTTGTCAGCCTCCGGACGCGGCCACTTC. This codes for CASGLSASGRGHF. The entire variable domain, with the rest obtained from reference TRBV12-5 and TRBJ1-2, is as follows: DARVTQTPRHKVTEMGQEVTMRCQPILGHNTVFWYRQTMMQGLELLAYFRNRAPLDDSGMPKDRFSAEMPDATLATLKIQPSEPRDSAVYFCASGLSASGRGHFGSGTRLTVV.